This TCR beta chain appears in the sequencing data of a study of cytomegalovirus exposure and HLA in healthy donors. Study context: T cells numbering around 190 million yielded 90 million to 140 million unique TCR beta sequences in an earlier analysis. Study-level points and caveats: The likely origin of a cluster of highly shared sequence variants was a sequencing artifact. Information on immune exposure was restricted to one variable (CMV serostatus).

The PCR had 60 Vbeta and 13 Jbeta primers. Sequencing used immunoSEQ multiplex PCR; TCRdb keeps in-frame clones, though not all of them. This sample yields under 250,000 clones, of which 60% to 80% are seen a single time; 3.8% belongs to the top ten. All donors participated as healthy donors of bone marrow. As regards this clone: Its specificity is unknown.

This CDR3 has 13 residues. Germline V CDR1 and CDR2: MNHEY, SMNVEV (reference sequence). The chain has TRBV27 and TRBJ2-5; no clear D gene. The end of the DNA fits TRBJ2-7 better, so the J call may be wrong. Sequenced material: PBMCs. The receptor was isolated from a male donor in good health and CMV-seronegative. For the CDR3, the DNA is TGTGCCAGCAGTTTAGCGGCAGACTACGAGCAGTACTTC. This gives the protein CASSLAADYEQYF.